These T cell receptor beta chains were read from a single sample in a study of T cells after yellow fever vaccination. TCRdb independently ran MiXCR on the 5' RACE reads; one entry per CDR3 protein. The table lists 250,000 to 350,000 distinct CDR3 sequences, around 7.3% of them singletons. This specimen consisted of PBMCs, obtained roughly 46 days after the first yellow fever vaccination. These receptors were collected from a man younger than 35 who received the YFV17D yellow fever vaccine. The CDR3 runs from the conserved cysteine through the conserved F or W. A D gene is named only where the DNA matches it firmly. The size field is filled for only some rows; it gives once, few, many or a size class.

v_gene	d_gene	abundance	j_gene	CDR3nt	CDR3aa
TRBV7-6	NA	NA	TRBJ2-1	TGTGCCAGCAGCTCCGGGACAAGGTCTGAGCAGTTCTTC	CASSSGTRSEQFF
TRBV20-1	TRBD2	many	TRBJ2-7	TGCAGTGCGTACCCGGGACTAGCGGCGTACGAGCAGTACTTC	CSAYPGLAAYEQYF
TRBV7-9	TRBD1	NA	TRBJ2-7	TGTGCCAGCAGCCGACCGGGACAGGGCGGCGAGCAGTACTTC	CASSRPGQGGEQYF
TRBV4-3	TRBD1	NA	TRBJ2-7	TGCGCCAGCCCCTCAGGCGGGGACAGGGGTCCCCTCTCCTACGAGCAGTACTTC	CASPSGGDRGPLSYEQYF
TRBV29-1	NA	NA	TRBJ1-5	TGCAGCGTTGCGGGTCCGTCTGGGGAGGAACCCCAGCATTTT	CSVAGPSGEEPQHF
TRBV7-2	TRBD1	many	TRBJ1-2	TGTGCCAGCAGCCAGAATTCCCCCCGGGACAGGAACTATGGCTACACCTTC	CASSQNSPRDRNYGYTF
TRBV11-2	NA	NA	TRBJ2-3	TGTGCCAGCAGCTTAGGGGCCGTGACCGCACACACAGATACGCAGTATTTT	CASSLGAVTAHTDTQYF
TRBV10-1	NA	few	TRBJ1-2	TGCGCCAGCAGTGCACAGAGACTCTATGGCTACACCTTC	CASSAQRLYGYTF
TRBV20-1	TRBD1	many	TRBJ2-5	TGCAGTGCTAGAGAACAGGGGGCGTCGGTGGCCCAGTACTTC	CSAREQGASVAQYF
TRBV19	NA	few	TRBJ2-1	TGTGCCAGTAGCCGGGTTAGCTCCTACAATGAGCAGTTCTTC	CASSRVSSYNEQFF
TRBV5-6	NA	NA	TRBJ2-3	TGTGCCAGCGGAGGAGGGGTTCCGGGCCCAGATACGCAGTATTTT	CASGGGVPGPDTQYF
TRBV5-1	NA	NA	TRBJ1-2	TGCGCCAGCAGCTTGGCGGCGACCAACTATGGCTACACCTTC	CASSLAATNYGYTF
TRBV4-2	NA	few	TRBJ2-7	TGTGCCAGCAGCCAAGGTGAGGGGCCGGCCTACGAGCAGTACTTC	CASSQGEGPAYEQYF
TRBV18	NA	many	TRBJ1-1	TGTGCCAGCTCTTCATCACTGGAGGGAACTGAAGCTTTCTTT	CASSSSLEGTEAFF
TRBV12-3/TRBV12-4	NA	NA	TRBJ1-2	TGTGCCAGCAGTTTAGGTAGTGCGGATGGCTACACCTTC	CASSLGSADGYTF
TRBV5-5	TRBD1	few	TRBJ1-1	TGTGCCAGCAGCAGGGGACAGGGTTGGACTGAAGCTTTCTTT	CASSRGQGWTEAFF
TRBV7-9	NA	NA	TRBJ2-1	TGTGCCAGCAGCTTAGAAGGGGCCGAGCAGTTCTTC	CASSLEGAEQFF
TRBV27	TRBD2	many	TRBJ2-5	TGTGCCAGCAGCGCAACTAGCGGGGGGATGGAGACCCAGTACTTC	CASSATSGGMETQYF
TRBV25-1	TRBD2	NA	TRBJ2-5	TGTGCCAGCAGTGAGGGCGGGGGGGCCACTAGAGAGACCCAGTACTTC	CASSEGGGATRETQYF
TRBV10-3	NA	NA	TRBJ2-7	TGTGCCATCAGAGGGGACTCGCCGGCCAACGAGCAGTACTTC	CAIRGDSPANEQYF
TRBV4-1	NA	NA	TRBJ1-5	TGCGCCAGCAGCCCCCCCTCGGGCAGCAATCAGCCCCAGCATTTT	CASSPPSGSNQPQHF
TRBV11-2	NA	few	TRBJ2-3	TGTGCCAGCAGCAAGGGACCAGGGTATAGAGATACGCAGTATTTT	CASSKGPGYRDTQYF
TRBV9	TRBD1	few	TRBJ2-7	TGTGCCAGCAGCGTATCGACCGGGACAGGGTCCTACGAGCAGTACTTC	CASSVSTGTGSYEQYF
TRBV6-5	NA	many	TRBJ1-1	TGTGCCAGCAGTTTCCAGGGGTGGAACACTGAAGCTTTCTTT	CASSFQGWNTEAFF
TRBV4-3	TRBD1	many	TRBJ2-7	TGCGCCAGCAGCCCGGGGACAGGGGGTTGGGAGCAGTACTTC	CASSPGTGGWEQYF
TRBV20-1	TRBD1	NA	TRBJ2-3	TGCAGTGCTAGAAGACAGGGGGCGAAAGATACGCAGTATTTT	CSARRQGAKDTQYF
TRBV7-9	NA	few	TRBJ2-5	TGTGCCAGCAGCTCGGCCTCAGGGGTGGAGACCCAGTACTTC	CASSSASGVETQYF
TRBV7-9	NA	NA	TRBJ2-4	TGTGCCAGCAGTCGAGGGGAGGCCAAAAACATTCAGTACTTC	CASSRGEAKNIQYF
TRBV19	TRBD1	NA	TRBJ1-4	TGTGCCAGTAGTAGAAGGACAGGGGTTGATGAAAAACTGTTTTTT	CASSRRTGVDEKLFF
TRBV11-2	TRBD2	few	TRBJ2-7	TGTGCCAGCAGCTTAGAGGCTAGCGGGGGCTATTCCTACGAGCAGTACTTC	CASSLEASGGYSYEQYF
TRBV7-2	NA	few	TRBJ1-2	TGTGCCAGCAGCCCAGCGGGGCAGATTTCGTATGGCTACACCTTC	CASSPAGQISYGYTF
TRBV29-1	NA	NA	TRBJ1-1	TGCAGCGTTGAAGGTCGGAGGGGAATTGACACTGAAGCTTTCTTT	CSVEGRRGIDTEAFF
TRBV3-1	NA	NA	TRBJ2-5	TGTGCCAGCAGCCACTTTGGTAGAACGGGCTGGACCCAGTACTTC	CASSHFGRTGWTQYF
TRBV6-1	NA	NA	TRBJ1-5	TGTGCCAGCAGTGACCGGGAACGCCATCAGCCCCAGCATTTT	CASSDRERHQPQHF
TRBV29-1	TRBD1	NA	TRBJ2-2	TGCAGCGTTGGGGGACAGACCGCGAACACCGGGGAGCTGTTTTTT	CSVGGQTANTGELFF
TRBV10-3	TRBD2	NA	TRBJ2-3	TGTGCCATCAGGAGCGGGGACCTCCTGAGAGATACGCAGTATTTT	CAIRSGDLLRDTQYF
TRBV6-5	TRBD2	many	TRBJ2-3	TGTGCCAGCAGCCCAAGTTGGGCGGGGGGCCGCACAGATACGCAGTATTTT	CASSPSWAGGRTDTQYF
TRBV11-2	NA	NA	TRBJ1-1	TGTGCCAGCAGCTTAGTGGCAGGCCACCGCCGGAACACTGAAGCTTTCTTT	CASSLVAGHRRNTEAFF
TRBV5-4	NA	NA	TRBJ1-6	TGTGCCAGCAGCTTTGGGCGACAGAATAATTCACCCCTCCACTTT	CASSFGRQNNSPLHF
TRBV5-1	TRBD2	NA	TRBJ2-1	TGCGCCAGCAGGGACGGGCTGGGCGGGGGGGCTTACTCCAATGAGCAGTTCTTC	CASRDGLGGGAYSNEQFF
TRBV11-2	NA	many	TRBJ1-4	TGTGCCAGCAGCCAGGGTTTAACTAATGAAAAACTGTTTTTT	CASSQGLTNEKLFF
TRBV7-9	NA	NA	TRBJ1-2	TGTGCCAGCAGCTTAGCACCCGGGCCCGGCTACACCTTC	CASSLAPGPGYTF
TRBV11-2	TRBD1	few	TRBJ1-1	TGTGCCAGCAGCTTAGAATGGGTCGGACAGGGGCTGAACACTGAAGCTTTCTTT	CASSLEWVGQGLNTEAFF
TRBV29-1	NA	NA	TRBJ1-5	TGCAGCGTTGTAGTGGGGGGCAAACAGCCCCAGCATTTT	CSVVVGGKQPQHF
TRBV6-5	TRBD2	NA	TRBJ2-1	TGTGCCAGCAGTTCTTTTCGGACTAGCGGGGTTATCTCCTACAATGAGCAGTTCTTC	CASSSFRTSGVISYNEQFF
TRBV10-1	TRBD1	few	TRBJ2-2	TGCGCCAGCAGTGGAAGACAGGGGAGGACCGGGGAGCTGTTTTTT	CASSGRQGRTGELFF
TRBV28	NA	few	TRBJ2-5	TGTGCCAGCAGTCCCTTGCCCGGACACCGCCAAGAGACCCAGTACTTC	CASSPLPGHRQETQYF
TRBV24-1	NA	many	TRBJ2-5	TGTGCCACCAGTGACTGGGGACACCAAGAGACCCAGTACTTC	CATSDWGHQETQYF